This T cell receptor beta chain was sequenced in a study of CD8 T cells in ankylosing spondylitis. Study-wide findings and caveats: Clones tied to disease were said to be significantly enriched in matched ankylosing spondylitis synovial fluid. Several highly homologous variants formed a TCR beta motif that appeared characteristic of ankylosing spondylitis blood. In synovial fluid and blood from reactive arthritis, some motif variants were previously reported.

CDR3 length: 16 residues. Germline CDR1 and CDR2: SGHAT and FQNNGV. V was pared by 0 bases and J by 8 bases, with 10 bases of the junction left unmatched. The sample holds a few counts of this clonotype. Its specificity is not known. Quantitative molecular-barcoded 5'-RACE generated the TCR beta libraries. MiXCR was run by TCRdb on the 5' RACE reads, yielding one entry per CDR3 protein. The sample records 45,000 or so distinct CDR3 sequences, 11% being singletons. The sequence came from a male donor with ankylosing spondylitis or in good health (not recorded which). The V and J genes are TRBV11-2 and TRBJ2-1; 7 positions match TRBD1. Sequenced: blood, either unsorted or a sorted T cell fraction (not recorded which). CDR3 nucleotide sequence: TGTGCCAGCAGCTTAGATCAGACAGGGTGGGGCGATGAGCAGTTCTTC. Translation: CASSLDQTGWGDEQFF.